Below, 9 T cell receptor beta chains from the same sample are listed, as sequenced in a study. TCRdb itself ran the RT-PCR reads through MiXCR, one entry per CDR3 protein. The top ten clones hold around 3.3% of a sample with hundreds of thousands of distinct CDR3 sequences, 14% of them seen once. The specimen was memory CD4+ T cells from blood. The receptors were gathered from a female donor in good health, serving as a healthy control.

Comment on this clonotype: A much more abundant neighbour one base away suggests this may be a read error. The CDR3: CASSRTSYNSPLHF. The CDR3 coding sequence is TGTGCCAGCAGCCGGACCTCCTATAATTCACCCCTCCACTTT. The chain recombines TRBV6-2 or TRBV6-3 with TRBJ1-6; D not resolved. Germline V CDR1 and CDR2: MNHEY, SVGEGT. There are 14 residues in the CDR3. V shed 6 bases and J shed 0 bases, with 6 bases lying between them.

The sample holds many counts of this clonotype. The rearrangement links TRBV7-7 to TRBJ1-5; no reliable D call. Germline values: CDR1 SSHAT, CDR2 FNYEAQ (reference sequence). V was trimmed by 0 bases and J by 5 bases, leaving 5 bases between them. There are 13 residues in the CDR3. The CDR3: CASSLAPHQPQHF. The CDR3, as DNA: TGTGCCAGCAGCTTAGCGCCTCATCAGCCCCAGCATTTT.

The chain combines TRBV10-2 with TRBJ2-2; D not certain. Per the germline V gene, CDR1 is WSHSY and CDR2 is SAAADI. Trimming took 4 bases from V and 7 from J, leaving 10 bases between them. This CDR3 contains 13 residues. The CDR3 spells CASSGQVNGELFF. CDR3 nucleotide sequence: TGCGCCAGCAGTGGGCAGGTGAACGGGGAGCTGTTTTTT.

J is TRBJ2-2 and V is TRBV27; the match to TRBD2 covers 8 bases. With V trimmed by 9 bases and J by 4 bases, 7 bases remained unmatched. Germline loops: CDR1 MNHEY, CDR2 SMNVEV (reference sequence). CDR3 length equals 14 residues. The CDR3 DNA is TGTGCCAGAACTCCCAGCGGGAGCACCGGGGAGCTGTTTTTT. The encoded protein is CARTPSGSTGELFF.

This clonotype has at least ten counts. The rearrangement links TRBV6-6 to TRBJ2-1, with TRBD1 identical over 10 bases. CDR1 and CDR2 from the germline V gene are MNHNY and SVGAGI (reference sequence). The CDR3 has 16 amino acids. Trimming cost V 2 bases and J 8 bases; bases outside gene matches: 9. The CDR3 here is CASSYPKTGGADEQFF. CDR3 nucleotides: TGTGCCAGCAGTTACCCCAAGACAGGGGGCGCGGATGAGCAGTTCTTC.

The V and J genes are TRBV9 and TRBJ2-5; D unclear. Germline CDR1 SGDLS, CDR2 YYNGEE. The V and J ends lost 0 bases and 5 bases respectively, with 11 bases between them. This CDR3 has 14 residues. The CDR3 sequence is CASSVGGFGETQYF. The DNA of the CDR3 is TGTGCCAGCAGCGTAGGGGGATTTGGGGAGACCCAGTACTTC. The entire variable domain, with the rest obtained from reference TRBV9 and TRBJ2-5, is as follows: DSGVTQTPKHLITATGQRVTLRCSPRSGDLSVYWYQQSLDQGLQFLIQYYNGEERAKGNILERFSAQQFPDLHSELNLSSLELGDSALYFCASSVGGFGETQYFGPGTRLLVL.

This clonotype showed up many times. This chain links TRBV7-2 with TRBJ2-1, with TRBD1 matching over 7 bases. The CDR3 runs to 14 residues. V lost 5 bases and J lost 0; bases outside the gene matches: 1. Germline CDR1 and CDR2: SGHTA and FQGNSA. The CDR3 nucleotides are TGTGCCAGCAGCCGGGACAGCTCCTACAATGAGCAGTTCTTC. Amino acid sequence: CASSRDSSYNEQFF.

A note on this clonotype: One end of the junction does not line up with germline, which may come from a read error. The rearrangement links TRBV20-1 to TRBJ1-5; 7 bases are a match to TRBD1. This CDR3 has 17 residues. CDR1 DFQATT and CDR2 SNEGSKA come from the germline V gene (reference sequence). The CDR3 protein is CSARIAGGGVRNRPQHF. In DNA form, the CDR3 reads TGCAGTGCTAGAATAGCAGGGGGAGGGGTGCGCAATCGGCCCCAGCATTTT.

This clonotype was seen more than once but under ten times. In nucleotides, the CDR3 is TGTGCCAGCAGCCGCGGGACAGGCAGGTACTTC. Protein product: CASSRGTGRYF. The chain has TRBV12-3 or TRBV12-4 and TRBJ2-7; 8 bases fit TRBD1. The CDR3 loop spans 11 amino acids. After removal of 6 bases from V and 12 bases from J, the junction contained 7 bases not matched to a gene.